The next 3 T cell receptor beta chains were all read from a single sample in a study of cytomegalovirus exposure and HLA in healthy donors. A multiplex PCR was run with 60 Vbeta primers and 13 Jbeta primers. The table came from immunoSEQ multiplex PCR; TCRdb's copy has only in-frame clones and leaves some out. The sample includes some 200,000 clones, approximately 78% of them seen just once. Sequences were obtained from PBMCs. The receptors were gathered from a woman aged 40-49 years in good health and CMV-seronegative.

This clone came up once. V usage is TRBV9 and J usage is TRBJ2-6; the D is unclear. The CDR3 spans 18 residues. V was pared by 3 bases and J by 4 bases, with 20 bases between. The germline V gene encodes CDR1 SGDLS and CDR2 YYNGEE. The CDR3 region is CASSAMTNRRLGANVLTF. Written as DNA, the CDR3 is TGTGCCAGCAGCGCAATGACAAATCGTAGGCTAGGGGCCAACGTCCTGACTTTC.

This clone has more than one count but fewer than ten. This chain uses TRBV7-2 with TRBJ2-1, with a possible D match to TRBD1 (7 bases). The V end was cut by 5 bases, the J end by 8 bases, with 13 bases between. The CDR3 has 13 amino acids. CDR1 is SGHTA and CDR2 is FQGNSA in the germline V gene. For the CDR3, the DNA is TGTGCCAGCAGCGTCCAGGGGGGCCATGAGCAGTTCTTC. It translates to CASSVQGGHEQFF.

The rearrangement links TRBV19 to TRBJ1-1, with 8 positions matching TRBD1. The CDR3 extends over 16 amino acids. Germline values: CDR1 LNHDA, CDR2 SQIVND (reference sequence). After removal of 3 bases from V and 0 bases from J, the junction contained 6 bases not matched to a gene. DNA for the CDR3: TGTGCCAGTAGTATTCAAACAGGGGGTGTGAACACTGAAGCTTTCTTT. Its translation is CASSIQTGGVNTEAFF.